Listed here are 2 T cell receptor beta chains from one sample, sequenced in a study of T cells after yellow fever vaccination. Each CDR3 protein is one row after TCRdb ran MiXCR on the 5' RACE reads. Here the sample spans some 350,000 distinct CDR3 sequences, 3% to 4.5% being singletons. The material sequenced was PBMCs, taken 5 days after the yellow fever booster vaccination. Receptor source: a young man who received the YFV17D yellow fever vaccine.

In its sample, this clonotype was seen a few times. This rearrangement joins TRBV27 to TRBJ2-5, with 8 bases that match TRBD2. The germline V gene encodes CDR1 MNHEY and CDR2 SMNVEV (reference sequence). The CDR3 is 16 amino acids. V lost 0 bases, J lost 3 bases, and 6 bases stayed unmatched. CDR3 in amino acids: CASSLSRGGHEETQYF. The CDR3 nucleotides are TGTGCCAGCAGTTTATCTCGGGGGGGGCACGAAGAGACCCAGTACTTC.

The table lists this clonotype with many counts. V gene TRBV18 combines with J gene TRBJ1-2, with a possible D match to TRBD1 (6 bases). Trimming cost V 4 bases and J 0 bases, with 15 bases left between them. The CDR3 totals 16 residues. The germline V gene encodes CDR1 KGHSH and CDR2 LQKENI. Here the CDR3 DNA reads TGTGCCAGCTCACTGGGGGGGCCGGAGACTAACTATGGCTACACCTTC. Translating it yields CASSLGGPETNYGYTF.